This T cell receptor beta chain derives from a study of T cell repertoires in cytomegalovirus infection. General study results and limits: CMV-specific TCR beta clonotypes restricted by HLA-C were the ones dominating the ex vivo response.

The CDR3 is made up of 16 amino acids. CDR1 is MDHEN and CDR2 is SYDVKM in the germline V gene. Trimming took 6 bases from V and 5 from J; bases not matched to a gene: 6. This clonotype was detected only a few times. No antigen is known for it. TCRdb independently ran MiXCR on the reads; one entry per CDR3 protein. This table holds under 95,000 distinct CDR3 sequences, about half found once. The clonotype comes from a human donor in good health (CMV status not recorded). Some clones in this sample may be carry-over from other donors' samples. This chain links TRBV28 with TRBJ2-3; TRBD2 matches 15 bases. Sequenced material: CD8+ T cells from cultured PBMCs, taken from culture after CMV antigen stimulation. CDR3 nucleotide sequence: TGTGCCAGCAGCTCCGGACTAGCGGGGGGGTTAGATACGCAGTATTTT. Amino acids: CASSSGLAGGLDTQYF.